This T cell receptor (beta chain) is drawn from a study of T cells in Graves' hyperthyroidism and ophthalmopathy. Study-wide results and caveats: The authors' 13 V-J model separated ophthalmopathy from stable hyperthyroidism.

This clonotype occurred many times. Its antigen remains unknown. The CDR3 extends over 19 amino acids. From germline, CDR1 is MNHEY and CDR2 SMNVEV (reference sequence). V trimming: 0 bases; J trimming: 5 bases; junction bases outside the gene matches: 9. The cohort's ophthalmopathy patients, a group with duration under 3 months, had a Clinical Activity Score of at least 3 and a NOSPECS grade of at least 4. From more than 9 ml of fresh peripheral blood, PBMCs were isolated. Amplification of TCR beta CDR3 regions used RNA as the template. HTBI primers were the set used in a first-round RT-PCR of the TCR CDR3. Using its own MiXCR run on the multiplex PCR reads, TCRdb lists one record per CDR3 protein. The sample consists of a few hundred thousand distinct CDR3 sequences, 17% of them appearing once.

This receptor was identified in a woman younger than 35 with Graves' ophthalmopathy. Sequenced: blood. The V call is TRBV27, the J call TRBJ2-3; 15 bases map to TRBD2. CDR3 in DNA: TGTGCCAGCAGTTTATCTTGGACTAGCGGGGGGGCATTTGTAGATACGCAGTATTTT. Translating it yields CASSLSWTSGGAFVDTQYF.